One T cell receptor beta chain is described in this entry. 60 Vbeta and 13 Jbeta primers were used in PCR. The assay was immunoSEQ multiplex PCR, and TCRdb's table has in-frame clones only and misses some. The table records fewer than 200,000 clones, just under 80% of them present only once. Germline V CDR1 and CDR2: SGHAT, FQDESV (reference sequence). The CDR3 totals 16 residues. V lost 5 bases and J lost 3; bases outside the gene matches: 10. These data come from a study of cytomegalovirus exposure and HLA in healthy donors. The rearrangement links TRBV11-1 to TRBJ2-7; 10 bases are a match to TRBD2. The sequence was obtained from a man aged 25 to 40 in good health and CMV-seronegative. The sample taken for sequencing was PBMCs. The CDR3 region has the DNA TGTGCCAGCAGCCAACCCCGAGGGACTAGCGACTACGAGCAGTACTTC. Amino acids: CASSQPRGTSDYEQYF.